The entry below describes one T cell receptor beta chain. Its antigen is not identified. The CDR3 spans 12 residues. Germline-derived CDR1 and CDR2 are SNHLY and FYNNEI. V lost 4 bases to trimming and J lost 11 bases, with 12 bases between them. The sample belongs to a study of T cells in Graves' hyperthyroidism and ophthalmopathy. There were TCR beta CDR3 regions amplified from RNA transcripts. HTBI primers were used for first-round RT-PCR of the TCR CDR3. Using its own MiXCR run on the multiplex PCR reads, TCRdb lists one record per CDR3 protein. The sample contains 600,000 to 700,000 distinct CDR3 sequences, nearly 45% of which appear only once. Broader study findings: Among clonotypes expanded in thyroid above 0.001, most were also found in blood.

The V and J genes are TRBV2 and TRBJ1-5; TRBD1 is a possible D gene (5 bases). This receptor was taken from an adult man with Graves' disease, either hyperthyroidism or ophthalmopathy (not recorded which). The sequencing input was peripheral blood or thyroid tissue (not recorded which). CDR3 region: CASSAGERTQHF. Here the CDR3 DNA reads TGTGCCAGCAGTGCGGGGGAGAGGACCCAGCATTTT.